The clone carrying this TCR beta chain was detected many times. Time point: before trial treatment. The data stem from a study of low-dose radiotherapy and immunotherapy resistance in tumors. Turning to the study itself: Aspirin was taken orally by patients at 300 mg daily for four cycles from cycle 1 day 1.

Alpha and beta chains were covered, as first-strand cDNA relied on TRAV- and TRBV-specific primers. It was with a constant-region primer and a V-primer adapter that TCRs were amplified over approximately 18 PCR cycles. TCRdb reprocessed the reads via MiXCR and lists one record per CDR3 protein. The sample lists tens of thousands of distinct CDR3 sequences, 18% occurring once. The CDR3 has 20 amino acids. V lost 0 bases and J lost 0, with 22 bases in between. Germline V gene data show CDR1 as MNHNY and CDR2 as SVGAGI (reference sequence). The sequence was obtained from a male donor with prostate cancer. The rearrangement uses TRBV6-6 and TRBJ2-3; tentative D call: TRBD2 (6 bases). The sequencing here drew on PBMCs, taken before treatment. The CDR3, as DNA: TGTGCCAGCAGTTACTCGATCCGGTCTACCGGGACTCGAAGCACAGATACGCAGTATTTT. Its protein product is CASSYSIRSTGTRSTDTQYF.